This TCR beta chain was captured in a study of post-analysis software for immune sequencing data. Background on the study: Relapsing-remitting, secondary progressive and progressive-relapsing courses of multiple sclerosis were included.

Unique molecular identifiers tagged the TCR beta cDNA libraries. Between about 0.9 and 11 million T cells gave rise to roughly 0.5 million cDNA molecules. TCRdb re-analysed the PCR reads in MiXCR, keeping a single row per CDR3 protein. The sample includes around 770,000 distinct CDR3 sequences, around 42% of them seen just once. Findings and caveats of the study: Normalized Chao1 diversity was significantly lower in multiple sclerosis patients than in controls. Five or six TRBV segments, including TRBV5-6, TRBV5-1 and TRBV20-1, were more frequent in patients than controls. Under the F measure, samples that were prepared in one batch clustered strongly together.

Germline lookup yields CDR1 SQVTM and CDR2 ANQGSEA. The CDR3 loop spans 14 amino acids. In regard to this clonotype: As yet, its antigen is unknown. The junction departs from germline at one end; a sequencing error may be responsible.

Sample: blood. The J gene is TRBJ1-2, the V gene TRBV29-1; no firm D call. The receptor's source is a girl between 10 and 17 years old with multiple sclerosis. CDR3: CSVVGMSPNYGHTF. The CDR3 bases are TGCAGCGTTGTAGGGATGTCTCCTAACTATGGCCACACCTTC.